The source of this T cell receptor (beta chain) is a study of cytotoxic CD8 clonotypes in ibrutinib-treated CLL. A remark on this clone: Its specificity is not known.

The study, taken as a whole, reports: Higher circulating CD8+ T-cell counts strongly accompanied higher baseline clonality, above age-matched healthy donors. Lymph node repertoires were not studied, and sampling times were unmatched. Clonality showed a rise at ibrutinib response that reversed toward baseline at progression.

Measured with immunoSEQ multiplex PCR; TCRdb has only the in-frame clones, and not every one. This table has 250,000 or so clones, 60% to 75% appearing once. Germline V lookup: CDR1 MGHRA, CDR2 YSYEKL. The length of the CDR3 is 16 residues. The V and J ends lost 4 bases and 2 bases, in that order; junction bases with no gene match: 9. Cryopreserved PBMCs were the source of approximately 2 micrograms of genomic DNA, which went to TCR beta libraries. This clonotype was sampled from a human donor with chronic lymphocytic leukemia. J is TRBJ2-7 and V is TRBV4-1, with TRBD1 identical over 9 bases. Source: PBMCs, taken after 24 months of ibrutinib treatment. The CDR3 sequence is CASSPERTGDPYEQYF. The CDR3 region has the DNA TGCGCCAGCAGCCCAGAGCGGACAGGGGATCCCTACGAGCAGTACTTC.